Each of the 24 T cell receptor beta chains below was sequenced from the same sample in a study of CD8 T cells in Susac syndrome. RNA amounts of roughly 0.5 to 1 ug underwent reverse transcription with random hexamers. TCRdb processed the immunoSEQ multiplex PCR reads anew with MiXCR; each CDR3 protein has one entry. The profile shows around 200,000 distinct CDR3 sequences, 85% to 95% of them singletons. Material for sequencing was CD4+ T cells from PBMCs. The receptors originated from a human donor in good health.

The V gene is TRBV3-1, the J gene TRBJ1-1; the D is unclear. With 8 bases removed from V and 5 bases from J, the gap between germline ends came to 12 bases. Germline CDR1 LGHDT, CDR2 YNNKEL (reference sequence). CDR3 length equals 12 residues. The CDR3 DNA reads as TGTGCCAGCCGACGGGCGTCGACTGAAGCTTTCTTT. Protein product: CASRRASTEAFF.

The rearrangement uses TRBV4-2 and TRBJ2-4, with D hard to call. V was pared by 2 bases and J by 7 bases, with 6 bases between. CDR3 length equals 12 residues. Looked up from germline, CDR1 is LGHNA and CDR2 is YNFKEQ. The CDR3 DNA is TGTGCCAGCAGCCAACTGGCGAACATTCAGTACTTC. It is translated as CASSQLANIQYF.

This clonotype was detected once. As DNA, the CDR3 is TGTGCCAGCAGTTTGCAGGGACCCGGGGCCAACGTCCTGACTTTC. It specifies CASSLQGPGANVLTF. The chain links TRBV28 to TRBJ2-6; possibly TRBD1 or TRBD2 for D (5 bases each). Trimming stripped 3 bases from V and 4 bases from J, with 10 bases between. CDR1 MDHEN and CDR2 SYDVKM come from the germline V gene. The CDR3 runs to 15 residues.

The rearrangement links TRBV29-1 to TRBJ2-2; perhaps TRBD2 as D (5 bases). The V and J ends lost 7 bases and 1 base respectively, with 13 bases between them. This CDR3 spans 14 amino acids. CDR1 SQVTM and CDR2 ANQGSEA come from the germline V gene. CDR3 nucleotides: TGCAGCGCGAGAGAGGGAGTGAACACCGGGGAGCTGTTTTTT. It encodes CSAREGVNTGELFF.

The V gene is TRBV3-1, the J gene TRBJ1-2; D gene uncertain. The CDR3 has 17 amino acids. V was cut by 0 bases and J by 4 bases, with 18 bases left in between. Germline V gene data show CDR1 as LGHDT and CDR2 as YNNKEL (reference sequence). The CDR3 spells CASSQDHRDGELYGYTF. DNA of the CDR3: TGTGCCAGCAGCCAAGATCACAGAGACGGTGAACTCTATGGCTACACCTTC.

This sequence joins TRBV28 and TRBJ2-7, with 9 bases fitting TRBD1. This CDR3 region has 14 residues. The ends lost 6 bases at V and 3 bases at J; junction bases unmatched: 6. The V gene's germline CDR1 is MDHEN and CDR2 SYDVKM. The CDR3 DNA sequence: TGTGCCAGCAGCTCCGGACAGGGGAACTACGAGCAGTACGTC. Its protein is CASSSGQGNYEQYV.

The chain recombines TRBV7-2 with TRBJ2-3; a weak D match, TRBD1 (6 bases). This CDR3 region has 14 residues. CDR1 and CDR2 from the germline V gene are SGHTA and FQGNSA. V lost 5 bases to trimming and J lost 4 bases, with 13 bases between them. CDR3 coding DNA: TGTGCCAGCAGCCAGGGGTCGGCCGCAGATACGCAGTATTTT. This gives the protein CASSQGSAADTQYF.

The chain recombines TRBV18 with TRBJ1-1; D not certain. The CDR3 has 14 residues. V was trimmed by 2 bases and J by 3 bases, leaving 10 bases between them. Germline-derived CDR1 and CDR2 are KGHSH and LQKENI. CDR3 protein: CASSPFYEDTEAFF. CDR3 nucleotide sequence: TGTGCCAGCTCACCATTCTACGAGGACACTGAAGCTTTCTTT.

This clonotype was observed once. The chain joins TRBV6-6 to TRBJ2-1; 7 bases agree with TRBD2. Germline V gene lookup returns CDR1 MNHNY and CDR2 SVGAGI (reference sequence). Trimming removed 2 bases from V and 3 bases from J; junction bases left unmatched: 4. CDR3 length equals 15 residues. DNA of the CDR3: TGTGCCAGCAGTTACAGGCTAGCGGTCTACAATGAGCAGTTCTTC. Residues: CASSYRLAVYNEQFF.

V is TRBV10-3 and J is TRBJ1-2; 7 nucleotides agree with TRBD1. With 3 bases clipped from V and 8 bases from J, the junction kept 6 bases outside the gene matches. Germline loops: CDR1 ENHRY, CDR2 SYGVKD. This CDR3 is built from 13 residues. The CDR3: CAISEVGGDGYTF. DNA of the CDR3: TGTGCCATCAGTGAAGTAGGGGGCGACGGCTACACCTTC.

The chain couples TRBV7-2 to TRBJ2-7; 9 nucleotides match TRBD1. Per germline, CDR1 SGHTA and CDR2 FQGNSA. This CDR3 contains 15 residues. Germline trimming cut 6 bases from V and 3 bases from J; bases unmatched to any gene: 9. In DNA, the CDR3 is TGTGCCAGCAGTCACGACAGGGGGTTTCTCTACGAGCAGTACTTC. Translation gives CASSHDRGFLYEQYF. The variable domain in full, completed from reference TRBV7-2 and TRBJ2-7, reads GAGVSQSPSNKVTEKGKDVELRCDPISGHTALYWYRQSLGQGLEFLIYFQGNSAPDKSGLPSDRFSAERTGGSVSTLTIQRTQQEDSAVYLCASSHDRGFLYEQYFGPGTRLTVT.

The V and J genes are TRBV30 and TRBJ1-2; D uncertain. The V end lost 0 bases, the J end lost 9 bases, and 8 bases lay between the germline ends. Germline V gene lookup returns CDR1 GTSNPN and CDR2 SVGIG (reference sequence). CDR3 size: 11 residues. The CDR3 loop reads CAWSVPGSYTF. The CDR3 DNA is TGTGCCTGGAGTGTACCCGGAAGCTACACCTTC.

This clonotype came up once. The gene calls are TRBV5-1 and TRBJ2-5; D ambiguous. The germline V and J ends were trimmed by 4 bases and 2 bases, with 9 bases remaining between them. The germline V gene has CDR1 SGHRS and CDR2 YFSETQ. This CDR3 has 13 amino acids. CDR3 protein: CASSPIRQETQYF. The CDR3 nucleotides read TGCGCCAGCAGCCCGATCCGACAAGAGACCCAGTACTTC.

The V gene is TRBV30, the J gene TRBJ2-3; D is undetermined. The CDR3 spans 12 residues. CDR1 and CDR2 (germline): GTSNPN, SVGIG (reference sequence). The ends were cut back, 0 bases at V and 6 bases at J, with 7 bases in the middle. The CDR3 nucleotides are TGTGCCTGGAGTGTGGGTCCCGATACGCAGTATTTT. Residues: CAWSVGPDTQYF.

The chain is built from TRBV6-5 and TRBJ2-3; possible D gene TRBD1, 6 bases. Trimming left V 6 bases short and J 4 bases short, with 17 bases between. Germline CDR1 reads MNHEY; CDR2 reads SVGAGI. The CDR3 runs 15 residues. CDR3 region: CASRAGTPKADTQYF. The CDR3 coding sequence is TGTGCCAGCAGGGCCGGGACACCCAAGGCAGATACGCAGTATTTT.

The rearrangement uses TRBV28 and TRBJ2-1, with no clear D. The V gene's germline CDR1 is MDHEN and CDR2 SYDVKM. V lost 0 bases and J lost 6, with 3 bases in between. This CDR3 contains 12 residues. The CDR3 reads CASSLWINEQFF. CDR3 sequence (DNA): TGTGCCAGCAGTTTATGGATCAATGAGCAGTTCTTC.

This chain uses TRBV5-1 with TRBJ1-3; D is possibly TRBD1 (6 bases). V was pared by 0 bases and J by 2 bases, with 12 bases between. Germline lookup yields CDR1 SGHRS and CDR2 YFSETQ. The CDR3 has 16 residues. CDR3 coding DNA: TGCGCCAGCAGCTTGGCTTCGGGGGGCCCTGGAAACACCATATATTTT. As protein: CASSLASGGPGNTIYF. Using reference TRBV5-1 and TRBJ1-3 for the parts outside the CDR3, the full variable domain is KAGVTQTPRYLIKTRGQQVTLSCSPISGHRSVSWYQQTPGQGLQFLFEYFSETQRNKGNFPGRFSGRQFSNSRSEMNVSTLELGDSALYLCASSLASGGPGNTIYFGEGSWLTVV.

This rearrangement joins TRBV20-1 to TRBJ2-3, with 12 nucleotides matching TRBD2. Unmatched junction bases numbered 15, after V lost 6 bases and J lost 5 bases. Germline loops: CDR1 DFQATT, CDR2 SNEGSKA (reference sequence). This CDR3 is 17 amino acids long. The CDR3 region has the DNA TGCAGTGCAGACGCGGGACTAGCGGGTGGGATACGAGATACGCAGTATTTT. Its protein product is CSADAGLAGGIRDTQYF.

The V call is TRBV29-1, the J call TRBJ1-5, with a weak D call TRBD1 (5 bases). Germline V gives CDR1 SQVTM, CDR2 ANQGSEA. V was shortened by 4 bases and J by 7 bases, with 11 bases between the two germline ends. The CDR3 has 12 residues. The CDR3 bases are TGCAGCGTTGGGGGGATCGACCAGCCCCAGCATTTT. This codes for CSVGGIDQPQHF.

This chain joins TRBV5-1 and TRBJ2-5; D is unclear. The germline CDR1 and CDR2 sequences are SGHRS and YFSETQ. The V and J ends lost 0 bases and 3 bases respectively, with 15 bases between them. There are 16 residues in the CDR3. In DNA, the CDR3 is TGCGCCAGCAGCTTGGCCGGGCGAGTAAGGGAAGAGACCCAGTACTTC. Amino acid sequence: CASSLAGRVREETQYF.

The rearrangement uses TRBV4-3 and TRBJ2-3; the D gene could be TRBD1 or TRBD2 (5 bases each). The CDR3 has 16 amino acids. Trimming shortened V by 0 bases and J by 0 bases, and 10 bases separated the two germline ends. Germline CDR1 and CDR2: LGHNA and YSLEER. The CDR3 protein is CASSQDHGASTDTQYF. The DNA of the CDR3 is TGCGCCAGCAGCCAAGATCACGGGGCGAGCACAGATACGCAGTATTTT.

The V and J genes are TRBV4-3 and TRBJ1-5; tentative D call: TRBD1 (5 bases). V was pared by 4 bases and J by 1 base, with 14 bases between. The CDR3 is 16 residues long. CDR1 is LGHNA and CDR2 is YSLEER in the germline V gene. Here the CDR3 reads CASSRVYRDSNQPQHF. CDR3 in DNA: TGCGCCAGCAGCCGCGTATACCGGGACAGCAATCAGCCCCAGCATTTT.

Written as DNA, the CDR3 is TGCGCCACCAGCAGGTCAAGAGAGACCCAGTACTTC. This sequence encodes CATSRSRETQYF. The rearrangement uses TRBV10-2 and TRBJ2-5; D not resolved. Germline-derived CDR1 and CDR2 are WSHSY and SAAADI. The V end was cut by 10 bases, the J end by 4 bases, with 13 bases between. The CDR3 has 12 amino acids.

The chain has TRBV20-1 and TRBJ2-1; 7 bases line up with TRBD1. V trimming: 6 bases; J trimming: 8 bases; junction bases outside the gene matches: 13. This CDR3 is built from 14 residues. Looked up from germline, CDR1 is DFQATT and CDR2 is SNEGSKA (reference sequence). The CDR3 sequence is CSAESGTAPDEQFF. CDR3 DNA sequence: TGCAGTGCGGAATCCGGGACAGCCCCGGATGAGCAGTTCTTC.